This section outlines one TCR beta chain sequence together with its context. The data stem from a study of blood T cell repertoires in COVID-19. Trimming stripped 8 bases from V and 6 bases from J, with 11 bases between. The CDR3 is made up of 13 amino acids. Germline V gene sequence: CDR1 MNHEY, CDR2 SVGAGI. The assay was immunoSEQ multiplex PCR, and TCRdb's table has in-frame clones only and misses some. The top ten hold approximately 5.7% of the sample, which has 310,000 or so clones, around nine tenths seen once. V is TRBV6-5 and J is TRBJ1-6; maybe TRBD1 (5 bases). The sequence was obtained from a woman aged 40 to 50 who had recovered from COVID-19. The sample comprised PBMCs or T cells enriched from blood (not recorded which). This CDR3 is CASGAGLNSPLHF. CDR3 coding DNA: TGTGCCAGCGGGGCAGGGCTTAATTCACCCCTCCACTTT.